The clone carrying this T cell receptor beta chain was observed a single time. The record originates from a study of blood T cell repertoires in COVID-19. V dropped 6 bases and J dropped 4; count of bases not matched to a gene: 14. CDR3 size: 15 residues. Germline V gene lookup returns CDR1 SQVTM and CDR2 ANQGSEA. Assay used: immunoSEQ multiplex PCR; TCRdb lists only in-frame clones, some missing. Here the sample spans 60,000 to 70,000 clones, about 86% being singletons. This chain connects TRBV29-1 to TRBJ1-2, with 7 bases that match TRBD1. The sequenced sample was peripheral blood. This TCR came from a woman in her sixties with acute or convalescent COVID-19. The CDR3 coding sequence is TGCAGCGTAGGGACCGGGACAGCGTCATCCTATGGCTACACCTTC. This sequence encodes CSVGTGTASSYGYTF.